Sequencing of this T cell receptor beta chain was carried out in a study of control samples from healthy donors and cancer patients. Repertoires were generated with immunoSEQ multiplex PCR, while TCRdb's copy carries only in-frame clones and drops some. The table lists approximately 26,000 clones, under 95% of them singletons. The clonotype was recovered from a man in his fifties or sixties with lung cancer. The sample comprised PBMCs.

As DNA, the CDR3 is TGTGCCAGCAGCCAAGGGACAGGGACCGAAGCTAGGTCCTACAATGAGCAGTTCTTC. Amino acid sequence: CASSQGTGTEARSYNEQFF. The genes are TRBV3-1 (or the pseudogene TRBV3-2) and TRBJ2-1, with TRBD1 matching 8 bases. Germline V CDR1 and CDR2: LGHDT, YNNKEL (reference sequence). The CDR3 length is 19 residues. Unmatched junction bases numbered 12, after V lost 1 base and J lost 1 base.